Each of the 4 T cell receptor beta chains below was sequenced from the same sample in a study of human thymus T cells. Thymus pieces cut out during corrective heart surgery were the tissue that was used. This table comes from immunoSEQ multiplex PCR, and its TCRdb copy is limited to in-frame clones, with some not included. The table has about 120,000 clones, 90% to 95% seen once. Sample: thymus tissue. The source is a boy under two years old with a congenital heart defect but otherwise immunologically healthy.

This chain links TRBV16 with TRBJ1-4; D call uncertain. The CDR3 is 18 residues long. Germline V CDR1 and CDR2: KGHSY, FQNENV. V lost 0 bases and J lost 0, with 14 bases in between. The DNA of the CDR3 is TGTGCCAGCAGCCAATCCGGATTGTGGCACCCAACTAATGAAAAACTGTTTTTT. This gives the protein CASSQSGLWHPTNEKLFF.

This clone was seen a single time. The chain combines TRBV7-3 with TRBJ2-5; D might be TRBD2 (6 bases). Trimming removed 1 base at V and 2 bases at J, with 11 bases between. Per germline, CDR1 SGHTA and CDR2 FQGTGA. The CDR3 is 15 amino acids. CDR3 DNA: TGTGCCAGCAGCTTAATGGGACTCGATCAAGAGACCCAGTACTTC. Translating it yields CASSLMGLDQETQYF.

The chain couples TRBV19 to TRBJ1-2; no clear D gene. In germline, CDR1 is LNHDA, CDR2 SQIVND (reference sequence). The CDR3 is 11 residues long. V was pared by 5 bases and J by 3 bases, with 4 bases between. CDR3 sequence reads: CASSSDYGYTF. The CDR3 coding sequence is TGTGCCAGTAGTTCCGACTATGGCTACACCTTC.

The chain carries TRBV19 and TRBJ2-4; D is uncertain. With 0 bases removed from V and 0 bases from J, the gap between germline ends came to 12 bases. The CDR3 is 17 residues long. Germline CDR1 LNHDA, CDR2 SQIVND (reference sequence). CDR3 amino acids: CASSIDSFPLAKNIQYF. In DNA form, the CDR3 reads TGTGCCAGTAGTATAGACAGCTTCCCCCTAGCCAAAAACATTCAGTACTTC.